These T cell receptor beta chains were read from a single sample in a study of blood T cell repertoires in COVID-19. Generated by immunoSEQ multiplex PCR, the TCRdb table keeps only in-frame clones and is missing some. The sample lists 360,000 or so clones; over 75% were seen once. The specimen was PBMCs or T cells enriched from blood (not recorded which). The receptors were gathered from a woman in her thirties who had recovered from COVID-19. Each CDR3 is given with its conserved first and last residue. The D gene is left open where the match is weak. Clone size is shown for a subset of rows, as once, few, many or a class of expanded clone.

clone_size	d_call	v_call	j_call	cdr3_aa	cdr3_nt
.	TRBD2	TRBV6-5	TRBJ2-5	CASSPRAGGQETQYF	TGTGCCAGCAGCCCGCGTGCGGGGGGGCAAGAGACCCAGTACTTC
many	.	TRBV5-1	TRBJ2-3	CASSFPGDDTQYF	TGCGCCAGCAGCTTCCCAGGGGACGATACGCAGTATTTT
.	.	TRBV7-2	TRBJ2-3	CASSSNGGTDTQYF	TGTGCCAGCAGCTCCAACGGGGGCACAGATACGCAGTATTTT
.	.	TRBV3-1/TRBV3-2	TRBJ1-2	CASSQPGIAGYTF	TGTGCCAGCAGCCAACCAGGAATCGCTGGCTACACCTTC
once	TRBD1	TRBV5-1	TRBJ2-7	CASSPEGQGPYEQYF	TGCGCCAGCAGCCCGGAGGGACAGGGCCCCTACGAGCAGTACTTC
.	TRBD1	TRBV12-3/TRBV12-4	TRBJ2-1	CASSFWTGNEQFF	TGTGCCAGCAGTTTTTGGACAGGGAATGAGCAGTTCTTC
.	TRBD1	TRBV5-1	TRBJ2-5	CASSFNPGQGTETQYF	TGCGCCAGCAGCTTTAACCCGGGACAGGGGACGGAGACCCAGTACTTC
.	.	TRBV14	TRBJ1-3	CASGKGGFGNTIYF	TGTGCCAGCGGAAAAGGGGGATTCGGAAACACCATATATTTT
.	TRBD1	TRBV19	TRBJ1-3	CASSIGTGAHSGNTIYF	TGTGCCAGTAGTATTGGGACAGGGGCCCACTCTGGAAACACCATATATTTT
few	.	TRBV1	TRBJ1-2	CTSTSCRVNYGYTF	TGCACCAGCACCTCTTGCCGAGTTAACTATGGCTACACCTTC
.	TRBD1	TRBV5-4	TRBJ2-2	CASSLQGQDTGELFF	TGTGCCAGCAGCTTGCAGGGACAGGACACCGGGGAGCTGTTTTTT
.	.	TRBV5-6	TRBJ2-5	CASSLVQEETQYF	TGTGCCAGCAGCTTGGTGCAGGAAGAGACCCAGTACTTC
.	TRBD1	TRBV3-1/TRBV3-2	TRBJ1-1	CASSQGTGGVGAFF	TGTGCCAGCAGCCAGGGAACAGGGGGGGTCGGAGCTTTCTTT
.	.	TRBV5-1	TRBJ2-3	CASGSGIATDTQYF	TGCGCCAGCGGTTCCGGCATAGCAACAGATACGCAGTATTTT
.	.	TRBV11-2	TRBJ2-7	CASSFGRTARDEQYF	TGTGCCAGCAGCTTTGGACGGACGGCCAGGGACGAGCAGTACTTC
.	.	TRBV19	TRBJ2-2	CASSLSRDTQRTGELFF	TGTGCCAGTAGTCTCTCCCGGGACACTCAACGGACCGGGGAGCTGTTTTTT
few	TRBD1	TRBV11-2	TRBJ1-4	CASSHGQGAEKLFF	TGTGCCAGCAGCCACGGACAGGGGGCGGAAAAACTGTTTTTT
.	.	TRBV10-3	TRBJ2-1	CAISKPGVSYNEQFF	TGTGCCATCAGTAAGCCCGGGGTTTCCTACAATGAGCAGTTCTTC
.	.	TRBV5-1	TRBJ2-3	CASSLENRGTDTQYF	TGCGCCAGCAGCTTGGAGAATAGAGGTACAGATACGCAGTATTTT
once	.	TRBV27	TRBJ2-2	CASSFIFGPGTGELFF	TGTGCCAGCAGTTTCATTTTTGGGCCCGGCACCGGGGAGCTGTTTTTT
once	.	TRBV6-5	TRBJ2-7	CASRGDSYEQYF	TGTGCCAGCCGGGGTGACTCCTACGAGCAGTACTTC
few	.	TRBV5-6	TRBJ1-5	CASSGGGNQPQHF	TGTGCCAGCAGCGGGGGGGGCAATCAGCCCCAGCATTTT
.	TRBD1	TRBV28	TRBJ1-4	CASSLPDRHNEKLFF	TGTGCCAGCAGTTTACCGGACAGGCATAATGAAAAACTGTTTTTT
.	.	TRBV7-9	TRBJ1-6	CASSLDSSGSPLHF	TGTGCCAGCAGCTTAGACTCATCAGGTTCACCCCTCCACTTT
.	TRBD2	TRBV7-2	TRBJ2-7	CASSLLKREGYEQYF	TGTGCCAGCAGCTTACTGAAGCGGGAGGGCTACGAGCAGTACTTC
.	.	TRBV2	TRBJ1-2	CASSERGWDYGYTF	TGTGCCAGCAGTGAACGGGGATGGGACTATGGCTACACCTTC
few	.	TRBV28	TRBJ1-3	CASTTGQWNTIYF	TGTGCCAGCACCACAGGACAGTGGAACACCATATATTTT
.	.	TRBV4-1	TRBJ2-3	CASSQERSGDTQYF	TGCGCCAGCAGCCAAGAGCGGAGTGGGGATACGCAGTATTTT
.	TRBD1	TRBV7-2	TRBJ1-2	CASSLSRDRGWGYTF	TGTGCCAGCAGCTTATCCCGGGACAGGGGCTGGGGCTACACCTTC